The 13 T cell receptor beta chains reported below all come from one sample, sequenced in a study of T-cell reconstitution after alpha-beta-depleted transplantation in children. The TCRbeta library incorporated unique molecular identifiers. MiXCR was run by TCRdb on the PCR reads, yielding one entry per CDR3 protein. The data contain 580,000 or so distinct CDR3 sequences, around 23% of them seen just once; the ten biggest clones take up 13% to 15%. The sample in question was PBMCs, mostly from graft donor cells, obtained 360 days after TCRalphabeta/CD19-depleted stem cell transplant. The receptors here all came from a boy younger than two who had a stem cell transplant for acute myeloid leukemia, so the T cells may come from the graft donor.

This clonotype was counted a few times. V gene TRBV5-1 combines with J gene TRBJ1-2; 9 bases match TRBD1. The CDR3 has 15 amino acids. Germline V gene sequence: CDR1 SGHRS, CDR2 YFSETQ. The trim removed 4 bases at V and 9 bases at J, leaving 13 bases unmatched. The CDR3 loop is CASSDPGQGFNSYTF. Here the CDR3 DNA reads TGCGCCAGCAGCGACCCGGGACAGGGATTCAATAGCTACACCTTC.

The table lists this clonotype with many counts. The chain uses TRBV20-1 and TRBJ2-1; 11 bases are shared with TRBD2. The CDR3 length is 16 residues. Germline CDR1 DFQATT, CDR2 SNEGSKA (reference sequence). Losses at the gene ends were 1 base for V and 5 bases for J; bases not matched to a gene: 7. DNA of the CDR3: TGCAGTGCTAGAGCTAGCGGGGGGCCCTTAAACAATGAGCAGTTCTTC. Its protein product is CSARASGGPLNNEQFF.

The chain joins TRBV11-2 to TRBJ2-7; TRBD1 matches 12 bases. Germline trimming cut 4 bases from V and 7 bases from J; bases unmatched to any gene: 8. This CDR3 is 15 amino acids long. CDR1 and CDR2 (germline): SGHAT, FQNNGV. This CDR3 reads CASSSRGQGAIEQYF. CDR3 sequence (DNA): TGTGCCAGCAGCTCCCGGGGACAGGGGGCGATTGAGCAGTACTTC.

The chain uses TRBV6-5 and TRBJ2-1; D is unresolved. Germline V CDR1 and CDR2: MNHEY, SVGAGI. V lost 4 bases and J 4 bases, leaving 8 bases between the germline ends. This CDR3 contains 13 residues. The CDR3 loop reads CASSSARYNEQFF. CDR3 bases: TGTGCCAGCAGTTCGGCTAGATACAATGAGCAGTTCTTC.

This clonotype came up once. The chain has TRBV3-1 and TRBJ2-5; D is tentatively TRBD1 or TRBD2 (5 bases each). Germline CDR1 and CDR2: LGHDT and YNNKEL (reference sequence). The CDR3 is 16 amino acids. Trimming cost V 3 bases and J 3 bases, with 17 bases left between them. CDR3 sequence reads: CASSHLGVALEETQYF. The CDR3, as DNA: TGTGCCAGCAGCCACCTGGGGGTAGCGTTGGAAGAGACCCAGTACTTC.

This clonotype was detected a few times. This sequence joins TRBV18 and TRBJ2-1; D gene ambiguous. With 3 bases removed from V and 5 bases from J, the gap between germline ends came to 23 bases. Germline CDR1 reads KGHSH; CDR2 reads LQKENI. This CDR3 spans 18 amino acids. DNA for the CDR3: TGTGCCAGCTCACCTTCATTGACCGTGTCGAGGCCCAACAATGAGCAGTTCTTC. Translation: CASSPSLTVSRPNNEQFF.

The CDR3 DNA is TGTGCCACCGGGACAGGGGTCCAAGAGACCCAGTACTTC. Its translation is CATGTGVQETQYF. The chain recombines TRBV24-1 with TRBJ2-5; the match to TRBD1 covers 10 bases. CDR1 KGHDR and CDR2 SFDVKD come from the germline V gene. V was pared by 9 bases and J by 1 base, with 1 base of the junction left unmatched. The CDR3 sequence is 13 residues long.

The rearrangement joins TRBV7-8 to TRBJ2-7, with 14 positions matching TRBD2. V shed 4 bases and J 2 bases; nucleotides not matched to a gene: 1. Looked up from germline, CDR1 is SGHVS and CDR2 is FQNEAQ. The CDR3 is 15 residues long. CDR3 sequence (DNA): TGTGCCAGCAGCTGGACTAGCGGGGGGACCTACGAGCAGTACTTC. This gives the protein CASSWTSGGTYEQYF.

This clonotype has ten or more counts. The chain couples TRBV6-2 or TRBV6-3 to TRBJ2-5, with TRBD1 identical over 12 bases. Looked up from germline, CDR1 is MNHEY and CDR2 is SVGEGT. After removal of 5 bases from V and 4 bases from J, the junction contained 5 bases not matched to a gene. The CDR3 is made up of 15 amino acids. CDR3 bases: TGTGCCAGCAGTGGGACAGGGGGCTTTGTAGAGACCCAGTACTTC. Encoded protein: CASSGTGGFVETQYF.

Ten or more counts support this clonotype. The rearrangement links TRBV7-8 to TRBJ2-7; 7 bases line up with TRBD1. Trimming at V came to 1 base and at J to 3 bases, leaving 3 bases not matched to a gene. The CDR3 runs 14 residues. Germline V gene sequence: CDR1 SGHVS, CDR2 FQNEAQ. The CDR3 protein is CASSLGGGLYEQYV. Here the CDR3 DNA reads TGTGCCAGCAGCTTAGGAGGGGGCCTCTACGAGCAGTACGTC.

This clonotype was seen many times. The rearrangement links TRBV5-1 to TRBJ2-1; D uncertain. The CDR3 runs to 12 residues. Germline CDR1 and CDR2: SGHRS and YFSETQ. Trimming left V 0 bases short and J 8 bases short, with 6 bases between. The CDR3 spells CASSLVRHEQFF. In DNA form, the CDR3 reads TGCGCCAGCAGCTTGGTGAGGCATGAGCAGTTCTTC.

The chain has TRBV15 and TRBJ2-5; no definite D call. This CDR3 region has 16 residues. Germline V lookup: CDR1 LNHNV, CDR2 YYDKDF (reference sequence). The V end lost 3 bases, the J end lost 5 bases, and 19 bases lay between the germline ends. In DNA form, the CDR3 reads TGTGCCACCAGCAGGGATTACGGACGACGGCGGGAGACCCAGTACTTC. This gives the protein CATSRDYGRRRETQYF.

This clonotype was seen many times. The V gene is TRBV12-3 or TRBV12-4, the J gene TRBJ2-1; 10 bases agree with TRBD1. Trimming removed 6 bases from V and 8 bases from J; junction bases left unmatched: 4. The CDR3 extends over 13 amino acids. CDR3 in DNA: TGTGCCAGCAGAGGGACAGGGGACCATGAGCAGTTCTTC. It yields the protein CASRGTGDHEQFF.